The T cell receptor (beta chain) under discussion was sequenced for a study of patients and donors after allogeneic stem cell transplantation (dated by TCRdb to 2018 to 2021). Libraries were built with RT-PCR. The sequencing machine was a NextSeq 550. In-frame beta chains were kept once TCRdb had trimmed the public reads at Q25 with fastp and called clones with MiXCR. Each CDR3 protein gets just one entry, which takes the most common genes and DNA from the rows behind it. In this sample the table shows roughly 150,000 distinct CDR3 sequences, 24% of which occur a single time. The ten biggest clones cover 25% to 30% of the sample. Compared with germline, V lacks 4 bases and J lacks 2 bases; bases without a gene match: 13. The germline V gene (reference sequence) gives CDR1 as LGHDT and CDR2 as YNNKEL. The CDR3 has 17 amino acids, counting the end cysteine and phenylalanine. The CDR3 DNA has 51 bases and is translated from base 1.

As concerns this clonotype: Its antigen is not yet known. No per-base quality is available; no much larger clone lies one base away.

The sequence derives from a human donor who was either an allogeneic HSCT recipient or a stem cell or donor lymphocyte infusion donor (not recorded which). It is not recorded whose cells these are; they may come from a transplant donor. The source material was blood, either unsorted or a sorted T cell fraction (not recorded which). The chain joins TRBV3-1 to TRBJ1-1; a stretch of 7 junction bases matches TRBD1. CDR3 protein: CASSPTLAGGLNTEAFF. In nucleotides, the sequence is TGTGCCAGCAGCCCGACGTTGGCAGGGGGGCTCAACACTGAAGCTTTCTTT.